This passage covers 30 T cell receptor beta chains from one sample sequenced in a study of T cells in Graves' hyperthyroidism and ophthalmopathy (dated by TCRdb to about 2019). The library was made by multiplex PCR. Sequencing took place on an Illumina HiSeq 2000. TCR beta CDR3 regions were amplified from RNA transcripts. A first-round RT-PCR of the TCR CDR3 used the HTBI primer set with the Qiagen OneStep RT-PCR kit. The raw public data were reprocessed by TCRdb itself: fastp quality trimming at Q25, MiXCR clonotype calling, in-frame beta chains only. Each CDR3 protein appears once, grouped with its most common genes and DNA. The sample table lists some 560,000 distinct CDR3 sequences, 12% to 15% of them with a count of one. The ten largest clones capture more than 11% of the sample. Sequencing was done on a sample of blood. These receptors all stem from a woman aged 40-49 years with Graves' hyperthyroidism.

This clonotype came up many times. The chain joins TRBV12-3 or TRBV12-4 to TRBJ2-3, with D hard to call. V lost 2 bases, J lost 6 bases, and 18 bases lay in between. The CDR3 has 16 amino acids. CDR3 nucleotide sequence: TGTGCCAGCAGTTTATCGGCAGGCCGCCTGGGGGATACGCAGTATTTT. Protein: CASSLSAGRLGDTQYF.

This chain links TRBV20-1 with TRBJ1-1; D unclear. V shed 1 base and J shed 3 bases, with 9 bases lying between them. The CDR3 totals 13 residues. Germline V gene sequence: CDR1 DFQATT, CDR2 SNEGSKA (reference sequence). CDR3 protein: CSARGPFHTEAFF. CDR3 sequence (DNA): TGCAGTGCTAGAGGGCCTTTCCACACTGAAGCTTTCTTT.

This clonotype was detected ten times or more. The J gene is TRBJ2-3, the V gene TRBV18; D is perhaps TRBD2 (6 bases). Trimming left V 3 bases short and J 5 bases short, with 15 bases between. The CDR3 has 15 residues. CDR1 KGHSH and CDR2 LQKENI come from the germline V gene. The CDR3 region is CASSPGLIQRDTQYF. CDR3 bases: TGTGCCAGCTCACCGGGACTCATACAAAGAGATACGCAGTATTTT.

CDR3 in DNA: TGTGCCAGTAGTATAGATCACAGGGTGGGCAATCAGCCCCAGCATTTT. Amino acids: CASSIDHRVGNQPQHF. The chain uses TRBV19 and TRBJ1-5, with TRBD1 as a possible D gene (6 bases). The CDR3 contains 16 residues. Trimming removed 0 bases at V and 2 bases at J, with 11 bases between. The germline CDR1 and CDR2 sequences are LNHDA and SQIVND (reference sequence).

This rearrangement joins TRBV7-2 to TRBJ2-2, with TRBD2 matching over 8 bases. The J segment lost 7 bases and the V segment lost 4 bases, leaving 8 bases of the junction unmatched. Germline CDR1 SGHTA, CDR2 FQGNSA. This CDR3 contains 15 residues. This CDR3 is CASSSRPGGVGELFF. The CDR3 DNA sequence: TGTGCCAGCAGCTCCCGTCCGGGGGGGGTCGGGGAGCTGTTTTTT.

There are many counts of this clonotype. V and J are TRBV28 and TRBJ2-3, with TRBD2 matching 10 bases. The ends lost 3 bases at V and 5 bases at J; junction bases unmatched: 5. This CDR3 comprises 15 residues. Looked up from germline, CDR1 is MDHEN and CDR2 is SYDVKM. CDR3 residues: CASSFSGRAGDTQYF. In DNA form, the CDR3 reads TGTGCCAGCAGTTTCAGCGGGAGGGCCGGAGATACGCAGTATTTT.

The rearrangement uses TRBV27 and TRBJ1-1; 8 bases line up with TRBD1. The CDR3 contains 17 residues. Germline trimming cut 6 bases from V and 2 bases from J; bases unmatched to any gene: 14. Germline assignment: CDR1 MNHEY and CDR2 SMNVEV (reference sequence). In nucleotides, the CDR3 is TGTGCCAGCAGGAGAGGGGGACCGGACAGGGCTAACACTGAAGCTTTCTTT. Its protein product is CASRRGGPDRANTEAFF.

This clonotype occurred a few times. This sequence joins TRBV29-1 and TRBJ1-4; the match to TRBD1 covers 10 bases. V lost 6 bases, J lost 0 bases, and 7 bases stayed unmatched. Germline V gene lookup returns CDR1 SQVTM and CDR2 ANQGSEA. The CDR3 is made up of 16 amino acids. As DNA, the CDR3 is TGCAGCGTGATCGGACAGGGGGGATCAACTAATGAAAAACTGTTTTTT. This encodes CSVIGQGGSTNEKLFF.

This clonotype was picked up many times. This rearrangement joins TRBV16 to TRBJ2-7; tentatively, D is TRBD2 (5 bases). The CDR3 covers 13 residues. V shed 2 bases and J shed 7 bases, with 12 bases lying between them. From germline, CDR1 is KGHSY and CDR2 FQNENV. The CDR3 DNA reads TGTGCCAGCAGCCAAAGTCTGCGAGGGGAGCAGTACTTC. This gives the protein CASSQSLRGEQYF.

The chain links TRBV11-2 to TRBJ1-2; D remains unclear. CDR1 is SGHAT, CDR2 FQNNGV, per germline. The ends were cut back, 5 bases at V and 2 bases at J, with 18 bases in the middle. The CDR3 loop spans 16 amino acids. As DNA, the CDR3 is TGTGCCAGCAGCAGCCCTTTTGAGACGGCAAACTATGGCTACACCTTC. Protein sequence: CASSSPFETANYGYTF.

The chain uses TRBV28 and TRBJ2-1; 11 positions match TRBD2. Looked up from germline, CDR1 is MDHEN and CDR2 is SYDVKM. V shed 4 bases and J 3 bases; nucleotides not matched to a gene: 8. This CDR3 comprises 17 residues. CDR3 protein: CASSYQSGTSGYNEQFF. Written as DNA, the CDR3 is TGTGCCAGCAGTTATCAATCCGGGACTAGCGGCTACAATGAGCAGTTCTTC.

This clonotype came up many times. The rearrangement uses TRBV28 and TRBJ2-5, with D unresolved. V was trimmed by 2 bases and J by 3 bases, leaving 10 bases between them. This CDR3 is built from 14 residues. From germline, CDR1 is MDHEN and CDR2 SYDVKM. The CDR3 nucleotides read TGTGCCAGCAGTTTAAACCTACAGAAAGAGACCCAGTACTTC. Protein product: CASSLNLQKETQYF.

This clonotype was seen a few times. The J gene is TRBJ2-2, the V gene TRBV10-3; the match to TRBD2 covers 9 bases. V was pared by 9 bases and J by 5 bases, with 7 bases of the junction left unmatched. This CDR3 has 14 amino acids. Germline V lookup: CDR1 ENHRY, CDR2 SYGVKD. In DNA, the CDR3 is TGTGCCATTGCTAGCGGGATGGGGACCGGGGAGCTGTTTTTT. Translating it yields CAIASGMGTGELFF.

A few counts support this clonotype. This chain joins TRBV9 and TRBJ1-1; no clear D. Trimming left V 0 bases short and J 0 bases short, with 9 bases between. Germline V gene sequence: CDR1 SGDLS, CDR2 YYNGEE. This CDR3 spans 15 amino acids. The CDR3 region is CASSVDGGLNTEAFF. CDR3 in DNA: TGTGCCAGCAGCGTAGACGGAGGACTGAACACTGAAGCTTTCTTT.

This chain links TRBV6-5 with TRBJ1-4, with D maybe TRBD1 (5 bases). CDR1 is MNHEY, CDR2 SVGAGI, per germline. The V end was cut by 0 bases, the J end by 2 bases, with 10 bases between. There are 16 residues in the CDR3. The CDR3: CASSYSREGTNEKLFF. Written as DNA, the CDR3 is TGTGCCAGCAGTTACTCGCGGGAGGGGACTAATGAAAAACTGTTTTTT.

This chain links TRBV7-3 with TRBJ2-1, with TRBD2 matching over 9 bases. Germline V gene lookup returns CDR1 SGHTA and CDR2 FQGTGA. Losses at the gene ends were 5 bases for V and 8 bases for J; bases not matched to a gene: 10. The CDR3 runs to 15 residues. The CDR3 here is CASSPRPSGIHEQFF. In nucleotides, the CDR3 is TGTGCCAGCAGCCCCCGTCCTAGCGGGATTCATGAGCAGTTCTTC.

This clonotype showed up many times. The V gene is TRBV29-1, the J gene TRBJ2-7; D tentatively fits TRBD1 or TRBD2 (6 bases each). The CDR3 runs 14 residues. In germline, CDR1 is SQVTM, CDR2 ANQGSEA. Deletions cut 2 bases from V and 6 bases from J, with 17 bases between. CDR3 DNA sequence: TGCAGCGTTGAAAGGGTACCCGGGGGCGGCGAGCAGTACTTC. Translation gives CSVERVPGGGEQYF.

The chain combines TRBV7-8 with TRBJ2-1; 14 bases align to TRBD2. The trim removed 3 bases at V and 15 bases at J, leaving 4 bases unmatched. CDR1 is SGHVS, CDR2 FQNEAQ, per germline. CDR3 length equals 13 residues. Written as DNA, the CDR3 is TGTGCCAGCAGCTTGGGACTAGCGGGAGTGCCGTTCTTC. Amino acids: CASSLGLAGVPFF.

This clonotype was detected ten times or more. This rearrangement joins TRBV15 to TRBJ2-3; a weak D match, TRBD2 (5 bases). In germline, CDR1 is LNHNV, CDR2 YYDKDF (reference sequence). V was pared by 0 bases and J by 3 bases, with 10 bases between. CDR3 size: 15 residues. The CDR3 bases are TGTGCCACCAGCAGAGATCCCTGGGAGACAGATACGCAGTATTTT. Its protein product is CATSRDPWETDTQYF.

This clonotype was observed at least ten times. The gene calls are TRBV7-8 and TRBJ2-7; 15 nucleotides line up with TRBD2. CDR1 is SGHVS, CDR2 FQNEAQ, per germline. The CDR3 is made up of 14 amino acids. Germline trimming cut 5 bases from V and 7 bases from J; bases unmatched to any gene: 3. The DNA of the CDR3 is TGTGCCAGCAGCAGGGGACTAGCGGGAGGAGAGCAGTACTTC. It yields the protein CASSRGLAGGEQYF. Based on the CDR3 plus reference TRBV7-8 and TRBJ2-7, the full variable domain is GAGVSQSPRYKVAKRGQDVALRCDPISGHVSLFWYQQALGQGPEFLTYFQNEAQLDKSGLPSDRFFAERPEGSVSTLKIQRTQQEDSAVYLCASSRGLAGGEQYFGPGTRLTVT.

This clonotype appeared a few times. The DNA for the CDR3 is TGTGCCAGCAGTGAAACAGGACCAACTGAAGCTTTCTTT. Its protein product is CASSETGPTEAFF. This sequence joins TRBV2 and TRBJ1-1; tentatively, D is TRBD1 (5 bases). The germline V gene has CDR1 SNHLY and CDR2 FYNNEI. The CDR3 sequence is 13 residues long. V dropped 2 bases and J dropped 5 bases, with 9 bases sitting between them.

The sample holds many counts of this clonotype. The chain has TRBV5-1 and TRBJ1-1; D perhaps matches TRBD1 (6 bases). Trimming took off 4 bases at V and 1 base at J, with 17 bases between the two ends. The CDR3 has 16 residues. Germline values: CDR1 SGHRS, CDR2 YFSETQ. The CDR3, as DNA: TGCGCCAGCAGCCCGGGGGCATGGACGGAGAACACTGAAGCTTTCTTT. This gives the protein CASSPGAWTENTEAFF.

As for this clonotype: Possible read error: a much larger clone is one base away. The chain combines TRBV9 with TRBJ2-7; 8 nucleotides match TRBD2. Unmatched junction bases numbered 2, after V lost 0 bases and J lost 6 bases. Germline values: CDR1 SGDLS, CDR2 YYNGEE. This CDR3 spans 13 amino acids. The CDR3 nucleotides are TGTGCCAGCAGCGTAGACGGGAGGGGCGAGCAGTACTTC. Its translation is CASSVDGRGEQYF. The full variable domain, in which reference TRBV9 and TRBJ2-7 provide the parts outside the CDR3, is DSGVTQTPKHLITATGQRVTLRCSPRSGDLSVYWYQQSLDQGLQFLIQYYNGEERAKGNILERFSAQQFPDLHSELNLSSLELGDSALYFCASSVDGRGEQYFGPGTRLTVT.

CDR3 nucleotides: TGCAGTGCTACCGTCCCGGGGCGGGAGAAGACAGATACGCAGTATTTT. This encodes CSATVPGREKTDTQYF. This chain joins TRBV20-1 and TRBJ2-3, with 7 bases aligning to TRBD2. The CDR3 is made up of 16 amino acids. Germline-derived CDR1 and CDR2 are DFQATT and SNEGSKA (reference sequence). The V and J ends lost 4 bases and 3 bases, in that order; junction bases with no gene match: 13.

The CDR3 DNA follows: TGTGCCACGACTAGCGGGAGGGCCTACGAGCAGTACTTC. Residues: CATTSGRAYEQYF. The chain carries TRBV28 and TRBJ2-7; 14 nucleotides agree with TRBD2. Unmatched junction bases numbered 1, after V lost 10 bases and J lost 2 bases. Germline V lookup: CDR1 MDHEN, CDR2 SYDVKM. The CDR3 spans 13 residues.

The chain carries TRBV12-3 or TRBV12-4 and TRBJ2-3; no definite D call. V was shortened by 6 bases and J by 2 bases, with 15 bases between the two germline ends. The CDR3 loop spans 15 amino acids. The CDR3 sequence: CASSHPLRFTDTQYF. The CDR3 nucleotides read TGTGCCAGCAGCCATCCACTGAGGTTCACAGATACGCAGTATTTT.

The gene calls are TRBV30 and TRBJ2-2; tentative D call: TRBD2 (6 bases). Germline loops: CDR1 GTSNPN, CDR2 SVGIG (reference sequence). The CDR3 is 15 amino acids. V dropped 3 bases and J dropped 1 base, with 12 bases sitting between them. As DNA, the CDR3 is TGTGCCTGGAGGGGAGGCTACCAGAACACCGGGGAGCTGTTTTTT. Translated: CAWRGGYQNTGELFF.

The chain uses TRBV6-1 and TRBJ2-1, with D perhaps being TRBD1 or TRBD2 (5 bases each). V dropped 5 bases and J dropped 1 base, with 12 bases sitting between them. This CDR3 has 15 residues. CDR1 and CDR2 from the germline V gene are MNHNS and SASEGT. CDR3 nucleotides: TGTGCCAGCAGTTTGGGGGAAAGGTCCTACAATGAGCAGTTCTTC. This sequence encodes CASSLGERSYNEQFF.

This clonotype was counted many times. J is TRBJ1-3 and V is TRBV2; no definite D call. The germline CDR1 and CDR2 sequences are SNHLY and FYNNEI. The CDR3 sequence is 13 residues long. Trimming removed 4 bases at V and 1 base at J, with 5 bases between. CDR3 loop: CASSGGSGNTIYF. The CDR3 DNA sequence: TGTGCCAGCAGTGGGGGTTCTGGAAACACCATATATTTT.

This clonotype was seen many times. J is TRBJ2-1 and V is TRBV18; perhaps TRBD1 as D (6 bases). The V gene's germline CDR1 is KGHSH and CDR2 LQKENI. Trimming removed 2 bases from V and 7 bases from J, with 12 bases in between. This CDR3 is built from 14 residues. CDR3 nucleotide sequence: TGTGCCAGCTCACCAGACGGACAGCTAAATGAGCAGTTCTTC. It specifies CASSPDGQLNEQFF.